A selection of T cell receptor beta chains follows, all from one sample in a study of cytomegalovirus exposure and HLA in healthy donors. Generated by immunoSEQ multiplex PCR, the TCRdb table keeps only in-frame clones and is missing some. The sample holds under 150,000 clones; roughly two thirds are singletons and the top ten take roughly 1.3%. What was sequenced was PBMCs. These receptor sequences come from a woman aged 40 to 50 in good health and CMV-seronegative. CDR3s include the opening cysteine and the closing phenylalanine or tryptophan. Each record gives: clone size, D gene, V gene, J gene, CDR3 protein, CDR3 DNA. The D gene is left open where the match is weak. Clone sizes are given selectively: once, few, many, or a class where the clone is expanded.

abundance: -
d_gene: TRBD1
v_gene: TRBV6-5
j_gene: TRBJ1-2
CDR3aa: CASSYGRQGYGYTF
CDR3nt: TGTGCCAGCAGTTACGGTCGACAGGGGTATGGCTACACCTTC

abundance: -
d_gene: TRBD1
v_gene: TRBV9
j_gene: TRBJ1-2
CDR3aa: CASSVEGGTRDRVDRNYGYTF
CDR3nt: TGTGCCAGCAGCGTAGAGGGGGGGACCCGGGACAGGGTAGATCGGAACTATGGCTACACCTTC

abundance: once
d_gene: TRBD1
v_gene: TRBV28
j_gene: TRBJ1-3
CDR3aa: CASSGQGGYGTIYF
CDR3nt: TGTGCCAGCAGCGGACAGGGCGGTTATGGCACCATATATTTT

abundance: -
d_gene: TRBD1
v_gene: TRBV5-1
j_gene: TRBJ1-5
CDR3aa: CASSEQPTGVNQPQHF
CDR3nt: TGCGCCAGCAGCGAGCAACCCACAGGGGTCAATCAGCCCCAGCATTTT

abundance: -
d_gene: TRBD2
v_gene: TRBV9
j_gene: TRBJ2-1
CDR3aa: CASSVEFLAGNEQFF
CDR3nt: TGTGCCAGCAGCGTAGAATTCCTAGCGGGCAATGAGCAGTTCTTC

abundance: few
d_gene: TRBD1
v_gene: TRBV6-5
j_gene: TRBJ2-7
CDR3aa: CASNPEGQGAYEQYF
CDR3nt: TGTGCCAGCAATCCAGAGGGACAGGGGGCTTACGAGCAGTACTTC

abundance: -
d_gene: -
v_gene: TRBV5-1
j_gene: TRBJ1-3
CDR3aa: CASRGPSSGNTIYF
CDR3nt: TGCGCCAGCAGGGGGCCCAGCTCTGGAAACACCATATATTTT

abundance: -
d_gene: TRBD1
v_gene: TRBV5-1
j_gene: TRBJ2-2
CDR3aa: CASSAGTGQNTGELFF
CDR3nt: TGCGCCAGCAGCGCAGGGACAGGCCAAAACACCGGGGAGCTGTTTTTT

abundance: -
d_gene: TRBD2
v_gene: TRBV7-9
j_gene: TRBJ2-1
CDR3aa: CAGQRGGGDEQFF
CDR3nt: TGTGCCGGCCAGCGGGGGGGAGGTGATGAGCAGTTCTTC

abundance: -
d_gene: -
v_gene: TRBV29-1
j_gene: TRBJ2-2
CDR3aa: CSVVGVNTGELFF
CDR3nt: TGCAGCGTTGTCGGGGTTAACACCGGGGAGCTGTTTTTT

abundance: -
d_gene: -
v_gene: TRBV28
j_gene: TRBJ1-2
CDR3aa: CASSFSLRDTSNYGYTF
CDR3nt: TGTGCCAGCAGTTTTTCTCTTCGGGACACTTCTAACTATGGCTACACCTTC

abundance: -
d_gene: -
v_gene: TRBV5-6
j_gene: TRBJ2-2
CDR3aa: CASSSVGGRNTGELFF
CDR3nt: TGTGCCAGCAGCTCGGTCGGGGGGCGGAACACCGGGGAGCTGTTTTTT

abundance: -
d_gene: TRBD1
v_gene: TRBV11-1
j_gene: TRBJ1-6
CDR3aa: CASSLGTYRGDLSPLHF
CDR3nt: TGTGCCAGCAGCTTGGGAACCTACAGGGGAGACCTGTCACCCCTCCACTTT

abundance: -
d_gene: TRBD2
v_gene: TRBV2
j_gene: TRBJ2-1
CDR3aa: CASLTSGAEQFF
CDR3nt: TGTGCCAGCTTAACTAGCGGGGCTGAGCAGTTCTTC

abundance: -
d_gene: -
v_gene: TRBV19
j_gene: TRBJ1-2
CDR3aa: CASSTINYGYTF
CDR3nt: TGTGCCAGTAGTACCATTAACTATGGCTACACCTTC

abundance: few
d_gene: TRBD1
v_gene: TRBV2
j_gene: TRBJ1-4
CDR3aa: CASSYMGQRTAKLFF
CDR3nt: TGTGCCAGCAGTTACATGGGACAGAGAACAGCAAAACTGTTTTTT

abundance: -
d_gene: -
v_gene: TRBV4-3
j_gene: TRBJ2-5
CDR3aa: CASSQGQRGQETQYF
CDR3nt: TGCGCCAGCAGCCAAGGACAGAGAGGCCAAGAGACCCAGTACTTC

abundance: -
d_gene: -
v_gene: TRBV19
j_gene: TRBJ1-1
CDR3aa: CASMGHITEAFF
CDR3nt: TGTGCCAGTATGGGACACATCACTGAAGCTTTCTTT

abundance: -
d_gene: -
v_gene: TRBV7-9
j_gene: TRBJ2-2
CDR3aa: CASSLTPRRTGELFF
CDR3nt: TGTGCCAGCAGCTTAACGCCAAGGAGGACCGGGGAGCTGTTTTTT

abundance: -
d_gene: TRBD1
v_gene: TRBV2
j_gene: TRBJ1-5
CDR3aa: CASSERGTGAGPQHF
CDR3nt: TGTGCCAGCAGTGAAAGGGGAACAGGGGCTGGGCCCCAGCATTTT

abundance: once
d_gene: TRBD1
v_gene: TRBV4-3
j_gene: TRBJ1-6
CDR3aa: CASSQGILRTGLDNSPLHF
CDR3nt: TGCGCCAGCAGCCAAGGTATACTACGGACAGGGCTTGATAATTCACCCCTCCACTTT

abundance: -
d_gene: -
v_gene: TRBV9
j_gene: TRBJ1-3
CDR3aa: CASSDGTNSGNTIYF
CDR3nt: TGTGCCAGCAGCGATGGGACAAACTCTGGAAACACCATATATTTT

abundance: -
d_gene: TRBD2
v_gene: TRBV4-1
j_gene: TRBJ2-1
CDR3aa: CASSQAPSGVSYNEQFF
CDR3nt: TGCGCCAGCAGCCAAGCCCCTAGCGGGGTATCCTACAATGAGCAGTTCTTC

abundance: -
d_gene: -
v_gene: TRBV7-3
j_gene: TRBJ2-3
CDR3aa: CASSPQGLDTQYF
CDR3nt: TGTGCCAGCAGCCCTCAGGGGTTGGATACGCAGTATTTT

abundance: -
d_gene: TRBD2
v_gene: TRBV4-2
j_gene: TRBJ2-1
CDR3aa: CASSQYTSGGTYNEQFF
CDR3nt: TGTGCCAGCAGCCAGTACACTAGCGGGGGGACCTACAATGAGCAGTTCTTC

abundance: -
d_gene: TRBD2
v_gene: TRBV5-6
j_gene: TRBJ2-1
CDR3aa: CASSLFVGAGQEDNEQFF
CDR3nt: TGTGCCAGCAGCTTGTTTGTAGGAGCGGGGCAAGAAGACAATGAGCAGTTCTTC

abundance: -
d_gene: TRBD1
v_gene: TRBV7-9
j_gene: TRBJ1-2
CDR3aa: CSSSVTGAEGYGYTF
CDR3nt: TGTTCCAGCAGCGTGACAGGGGCCGAGGGCTATGGCTACACCTTC

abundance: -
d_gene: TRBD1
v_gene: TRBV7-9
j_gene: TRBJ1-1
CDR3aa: CASSRGTGGTEAFF
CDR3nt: TGTGCCAGCAGCCGTGGGACAGGGGGCACTGAAGCTTTCTTT

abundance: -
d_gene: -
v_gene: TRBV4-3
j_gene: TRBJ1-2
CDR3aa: CASSQEKVAGNNYGYTF
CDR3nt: TGCGCCAGCAGCCAAGAAAAAGTGGCAGGGAACAACTATGGCTACACCTTC

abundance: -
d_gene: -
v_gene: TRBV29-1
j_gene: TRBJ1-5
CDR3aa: CSVGGDNQPQHF
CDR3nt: TGCAGCGTTGGTGGAGACAATCAGCCCCAGCATTTT

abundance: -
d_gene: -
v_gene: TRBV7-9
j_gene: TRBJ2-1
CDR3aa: CSSSLVTGFYNEQFF
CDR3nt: TGTTCCAGCAGCTTAGTGACTGGTTTCTACAATGAGCAGTTCTTC

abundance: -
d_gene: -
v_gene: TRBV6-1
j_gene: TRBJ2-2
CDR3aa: CASSPSGELFF
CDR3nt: TGTGCCAGCAGTCCTTCCGGGGAGCTGTTTTTT

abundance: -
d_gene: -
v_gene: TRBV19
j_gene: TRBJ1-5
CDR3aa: CASSILAGAHQPQHF
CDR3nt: TGTGCCAGTAGTATTCTAGCGGGGGCCCATCAGCCCCAGCATTTT

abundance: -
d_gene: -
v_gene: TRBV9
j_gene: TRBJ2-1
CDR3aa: CASSVGVTGNSYNEQFF
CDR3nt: TGTGCCAGCAGCGTAGGAGTCACAGGGAACTCCTACAATGAGCAGTTCTTC

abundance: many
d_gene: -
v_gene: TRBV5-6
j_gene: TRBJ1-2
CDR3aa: CASSLLPGAGYTF
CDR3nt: TGTGCCAGCAGCTTGCTTCCAGGGGCAGGCTACACCTTC

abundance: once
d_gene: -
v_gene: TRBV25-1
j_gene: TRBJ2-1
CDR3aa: CASSDPERIEQFF
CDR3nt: TGTGCCAGCAGTGATCCCGAGAGGATCGAGCAGTTCTTC

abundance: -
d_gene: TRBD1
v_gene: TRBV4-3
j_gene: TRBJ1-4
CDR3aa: CASSQGQGANEKLFF
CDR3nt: TGCGCCAGCAGCCAAGGGCAGGGGGCTAATGAAAAACTGTTTTTT

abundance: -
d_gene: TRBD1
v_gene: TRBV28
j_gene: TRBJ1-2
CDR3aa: CASIPDRSLEGSYGYTF
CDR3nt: TGTGCCAGCATCCCGGACAGGAGCCTCGAAGGGTCCTATGGCTACACCTTC

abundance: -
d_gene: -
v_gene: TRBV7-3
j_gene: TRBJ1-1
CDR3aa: CASSFNRGSEAFF
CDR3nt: TGTGCCAGCAGCTTTAATAGAGGCTCTGAAGCTTTCTTT

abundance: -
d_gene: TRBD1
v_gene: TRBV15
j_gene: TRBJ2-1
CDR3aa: CATSRPGDSSNEQFF
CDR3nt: TGTGCCACCAGCAGACCTGGGGACAGCTCCAATGAGCAGTTCTTC

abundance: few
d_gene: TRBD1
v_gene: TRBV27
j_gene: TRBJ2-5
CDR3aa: CASSLFGTGQETQYF
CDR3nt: TGTGCCAGCAGTTTATTTGGGACAGGCCAAGAGACCCAGTACTTC

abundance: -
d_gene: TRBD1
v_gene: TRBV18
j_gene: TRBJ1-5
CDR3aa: CASSPLPGTAPNQPQHF
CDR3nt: TGTGCCAGCTCACCACTGCCCGGGACAGCGCCCAATCAGCCCCAGCATTTT

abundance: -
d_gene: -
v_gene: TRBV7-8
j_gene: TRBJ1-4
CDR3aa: CASSLKRIATNEKLFF
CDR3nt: TGTGCCAGCAGCTTAAAGAGGATTGCAACTAATGAAAAACTGTTTTTT

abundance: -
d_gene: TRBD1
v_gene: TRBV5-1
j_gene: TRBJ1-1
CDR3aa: CASSLDRGHLEPEAFF
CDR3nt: TGCGCCAGCAGCTTGGACAGGGGGCACCTGGAACCTGAAGCTTTCTTT

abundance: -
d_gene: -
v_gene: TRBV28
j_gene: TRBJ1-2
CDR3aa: CASSLGQTYGYTF
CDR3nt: TGTGCCAGCAGTTTGGGACAAACCTATGGCTACACCTTC

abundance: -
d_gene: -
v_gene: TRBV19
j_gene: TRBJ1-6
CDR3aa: CASNGEPNSPLHF
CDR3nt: TGTGCCAGTAATGGGGAGCCCAATTCACCCCTCCACTTT